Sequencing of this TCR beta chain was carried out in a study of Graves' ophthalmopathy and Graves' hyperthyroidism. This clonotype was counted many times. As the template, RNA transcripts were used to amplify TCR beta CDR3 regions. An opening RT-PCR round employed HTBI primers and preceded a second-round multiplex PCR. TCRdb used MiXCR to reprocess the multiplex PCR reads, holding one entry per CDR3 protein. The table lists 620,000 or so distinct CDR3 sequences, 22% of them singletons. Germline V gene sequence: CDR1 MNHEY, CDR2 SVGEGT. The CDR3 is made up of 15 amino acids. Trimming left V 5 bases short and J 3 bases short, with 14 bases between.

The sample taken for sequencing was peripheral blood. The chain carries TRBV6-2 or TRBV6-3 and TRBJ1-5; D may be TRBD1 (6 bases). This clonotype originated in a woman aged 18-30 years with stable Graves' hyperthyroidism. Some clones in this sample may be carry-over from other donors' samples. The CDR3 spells CASSITGFANQPQHF. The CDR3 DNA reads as TGTGCCAGCAGTATCACAGGGTTTGCCAATCAGCCCCAGCATTTT.